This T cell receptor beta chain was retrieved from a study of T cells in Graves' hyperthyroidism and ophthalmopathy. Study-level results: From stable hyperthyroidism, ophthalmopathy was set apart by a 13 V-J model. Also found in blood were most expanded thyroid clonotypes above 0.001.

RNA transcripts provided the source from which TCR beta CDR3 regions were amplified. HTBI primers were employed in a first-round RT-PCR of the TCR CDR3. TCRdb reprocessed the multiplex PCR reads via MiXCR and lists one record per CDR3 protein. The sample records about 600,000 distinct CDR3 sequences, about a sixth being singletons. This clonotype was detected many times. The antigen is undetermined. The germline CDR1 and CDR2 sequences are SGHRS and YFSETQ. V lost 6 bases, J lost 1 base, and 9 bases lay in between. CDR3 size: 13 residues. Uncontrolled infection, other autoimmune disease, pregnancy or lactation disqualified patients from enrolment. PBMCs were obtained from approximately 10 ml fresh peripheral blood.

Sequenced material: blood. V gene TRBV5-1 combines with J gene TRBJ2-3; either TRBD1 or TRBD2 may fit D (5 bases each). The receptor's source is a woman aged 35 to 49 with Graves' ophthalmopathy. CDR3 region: CASMRDGTDTQYF. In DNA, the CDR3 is TGCGCCAGCATGAGGGACGGCACAGATACGCAGTATTTT.